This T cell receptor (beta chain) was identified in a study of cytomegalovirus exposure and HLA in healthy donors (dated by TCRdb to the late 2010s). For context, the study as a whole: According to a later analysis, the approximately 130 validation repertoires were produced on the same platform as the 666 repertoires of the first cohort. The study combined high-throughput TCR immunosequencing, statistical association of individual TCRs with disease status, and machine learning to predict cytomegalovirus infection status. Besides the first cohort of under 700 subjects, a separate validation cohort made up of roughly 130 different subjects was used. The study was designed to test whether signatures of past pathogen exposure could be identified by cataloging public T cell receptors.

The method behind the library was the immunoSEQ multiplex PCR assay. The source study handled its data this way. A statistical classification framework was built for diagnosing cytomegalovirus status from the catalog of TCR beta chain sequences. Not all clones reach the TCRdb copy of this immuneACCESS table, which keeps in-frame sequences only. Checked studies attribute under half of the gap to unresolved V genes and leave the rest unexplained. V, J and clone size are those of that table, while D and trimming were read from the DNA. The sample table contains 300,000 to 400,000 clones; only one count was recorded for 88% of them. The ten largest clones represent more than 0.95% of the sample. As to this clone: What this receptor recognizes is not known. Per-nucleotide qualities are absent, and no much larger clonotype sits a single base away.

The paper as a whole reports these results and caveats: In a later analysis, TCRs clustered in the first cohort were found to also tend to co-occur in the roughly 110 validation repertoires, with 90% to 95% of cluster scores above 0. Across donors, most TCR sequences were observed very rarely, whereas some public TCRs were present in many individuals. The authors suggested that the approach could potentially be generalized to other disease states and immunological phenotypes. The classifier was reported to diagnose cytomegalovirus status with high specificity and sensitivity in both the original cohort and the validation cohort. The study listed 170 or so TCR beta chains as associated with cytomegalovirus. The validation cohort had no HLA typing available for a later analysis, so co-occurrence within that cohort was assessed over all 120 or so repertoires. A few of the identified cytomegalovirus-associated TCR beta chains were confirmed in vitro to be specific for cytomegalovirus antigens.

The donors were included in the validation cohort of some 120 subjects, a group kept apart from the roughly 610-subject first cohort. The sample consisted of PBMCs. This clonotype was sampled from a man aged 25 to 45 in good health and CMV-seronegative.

The CDR3 region: CSVDGGENTEAFF. The DNA sequence reads TGCAGCGTTGATGGGGGCGAGAACACTGAAGCTTTCTTT. The chain is encoded by TRBV29-1 joined to TRBJ1-1; perhaps TRBD1 is the D gene, with 6 bases matching. Per the germline V gene, SQVTM is the CDR1 and ANQGSEA is the CDR2. At the junction V is shortened by 3 bases and J by 1 base, with 9 bases in between. Measured from the cysteine to the phenylalanine, the CDR3 is 13 residues long. Only the CDR3 portion is preserved as DNA: 39 bases, with reading frame beginning at the first base.